This T cell receptor beta chain was found in a study of graft-versus-host responses after intestinal transplantation. Concerning this clone itself: The target antigen is unknown.

Sequenced by immunoSEQ multiplex PCR; TCRdb stores in-frame clones only, minus some. The table has around 93,000 clones, about nine tenths seen once; the top ten hold roughly 6%. Per germline, CDR1 MNHEY and CDR2 SVGAGI. The CDR3 extends over 14 amino acids. Between the trimmed V and J ends, which lost 6 bases and 5 bases, there was a span of 16 bases. J is TRBJ2-5 and V is TRBV6-5, with unresolved D. This sequence was found in a human donor who received an intestinal transplant. The input for sequencing was unstimulated CD8+ T cells sorted from spleen or lymph node cells, taken before intestinal transplant. CDR3: CASSSDKTGETQYF. In DNA, the CDR3 is TGTGCCAGCAGCTCCGACAAAACCGGCGAGACCCAGTACTTC.